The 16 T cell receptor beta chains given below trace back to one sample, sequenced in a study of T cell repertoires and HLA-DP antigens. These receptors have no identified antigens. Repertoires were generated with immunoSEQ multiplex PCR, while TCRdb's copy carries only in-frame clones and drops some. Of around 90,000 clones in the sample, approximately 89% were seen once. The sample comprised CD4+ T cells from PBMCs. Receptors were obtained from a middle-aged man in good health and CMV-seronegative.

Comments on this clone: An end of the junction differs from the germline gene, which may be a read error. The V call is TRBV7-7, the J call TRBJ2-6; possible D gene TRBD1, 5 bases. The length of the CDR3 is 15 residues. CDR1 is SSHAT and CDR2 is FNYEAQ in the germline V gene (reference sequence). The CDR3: CASSEAGTGANVLTF. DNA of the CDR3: TGTGCTAGCAGCGAAGCAGGGACTGGGGCCAACGTCCTGACTTTC.

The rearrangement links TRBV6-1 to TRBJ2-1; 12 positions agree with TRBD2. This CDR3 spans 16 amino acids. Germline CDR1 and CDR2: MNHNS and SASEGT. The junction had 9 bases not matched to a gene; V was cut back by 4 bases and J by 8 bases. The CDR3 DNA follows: TGTGCCAGCAGTGTTCTAGCGGGGGGGTTGGATGATGAGCAGTTCTTC. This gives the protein CASSVLAGGLDDEQFF.

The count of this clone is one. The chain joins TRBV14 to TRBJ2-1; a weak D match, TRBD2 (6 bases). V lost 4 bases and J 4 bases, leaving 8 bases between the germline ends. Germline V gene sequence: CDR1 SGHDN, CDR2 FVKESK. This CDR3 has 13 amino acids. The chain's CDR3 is CASSPGLYNEQFF. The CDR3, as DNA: TGTGCCAGCAGCCCGGGACTTTACAATGAGCAGTTCTTC.

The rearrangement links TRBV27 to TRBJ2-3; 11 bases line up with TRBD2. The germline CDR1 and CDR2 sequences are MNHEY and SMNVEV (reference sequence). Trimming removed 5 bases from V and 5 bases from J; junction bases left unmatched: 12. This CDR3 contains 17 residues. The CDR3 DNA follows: TGTGCCAGCAGTACTAAGACTAGCGGGGAGCACAGAGATACGCAGTATTTT. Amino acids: CASSTKTSGEHRDTQYF.

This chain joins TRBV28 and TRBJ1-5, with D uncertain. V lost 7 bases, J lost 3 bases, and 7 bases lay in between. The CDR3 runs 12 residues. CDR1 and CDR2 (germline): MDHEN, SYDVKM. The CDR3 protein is CASMTPNQPQHF. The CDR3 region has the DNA TGTGCCAGCATGACACCCAATCAGCCCCAGCATTTT.

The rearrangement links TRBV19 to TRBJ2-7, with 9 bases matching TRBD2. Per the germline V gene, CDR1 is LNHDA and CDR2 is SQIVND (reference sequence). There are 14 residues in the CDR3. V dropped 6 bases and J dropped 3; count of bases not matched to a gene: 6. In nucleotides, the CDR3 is TGTGCCAGTAGCCGAGCGGGGGGAGGCTACGAGCAGTACTTC. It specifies CASSRAGGGYEQYF.

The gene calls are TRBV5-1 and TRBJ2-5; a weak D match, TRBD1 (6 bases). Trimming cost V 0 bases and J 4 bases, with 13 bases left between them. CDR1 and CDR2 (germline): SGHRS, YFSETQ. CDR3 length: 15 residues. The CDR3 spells CASSLARWGPETQYF. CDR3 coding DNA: TGCGCCAGCAGCTTGGCCAGGTGGGGGCCAGAGACCCAGTACTTC.

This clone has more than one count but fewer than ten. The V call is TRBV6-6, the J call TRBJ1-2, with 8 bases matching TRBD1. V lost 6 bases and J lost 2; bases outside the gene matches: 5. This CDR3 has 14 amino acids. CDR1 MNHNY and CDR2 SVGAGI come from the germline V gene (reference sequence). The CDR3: CASRYDRGNYGYTF. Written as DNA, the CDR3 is TGTGCCAGCAGATACGACAGGGGAAACTATGGCTACACCTTC.

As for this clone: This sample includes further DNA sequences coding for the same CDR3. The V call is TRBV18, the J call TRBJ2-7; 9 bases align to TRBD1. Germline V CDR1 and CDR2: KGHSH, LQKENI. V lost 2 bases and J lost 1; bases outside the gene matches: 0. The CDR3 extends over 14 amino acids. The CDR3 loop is CASSPGTGSYEQYF. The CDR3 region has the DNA TGTGCCAGCTCACCAGGGACAGGGTCCTACGAGCAGTACTTC.

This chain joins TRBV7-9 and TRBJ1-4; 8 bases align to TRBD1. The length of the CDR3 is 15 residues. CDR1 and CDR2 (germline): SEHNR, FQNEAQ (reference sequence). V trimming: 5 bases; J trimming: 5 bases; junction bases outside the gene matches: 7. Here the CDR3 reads CASSAWDRRNEKLFF. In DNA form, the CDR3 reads TGTGCCAGCAGCGCCTGGGACAGGCGGAATGAAAAACTGTTTTTT.

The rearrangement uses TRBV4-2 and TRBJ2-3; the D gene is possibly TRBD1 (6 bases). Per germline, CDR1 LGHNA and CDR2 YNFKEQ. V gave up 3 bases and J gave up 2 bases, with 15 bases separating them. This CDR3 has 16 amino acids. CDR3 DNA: TGTGCCAGCAGCCACAAACGGACAGTTTTCACAGATACGCAGTATTTT. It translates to CASSHKRTVFTDTQYF.

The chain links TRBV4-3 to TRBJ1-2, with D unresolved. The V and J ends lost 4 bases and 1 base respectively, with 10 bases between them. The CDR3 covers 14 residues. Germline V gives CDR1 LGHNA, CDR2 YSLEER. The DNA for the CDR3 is TGCGCCAGCAGCCCCGTTCGAGGTAACTATGGCTACACCTTC. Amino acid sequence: CASSPVRGNYGYTF.

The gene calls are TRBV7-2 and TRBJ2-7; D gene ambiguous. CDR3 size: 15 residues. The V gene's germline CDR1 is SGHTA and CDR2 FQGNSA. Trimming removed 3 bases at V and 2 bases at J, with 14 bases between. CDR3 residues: CASSLSPRLTYEQYF. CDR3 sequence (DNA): TGTGCCAGCAGCTTGTCCCCCAGGTTAACCTACGAGCAGTACTTC.

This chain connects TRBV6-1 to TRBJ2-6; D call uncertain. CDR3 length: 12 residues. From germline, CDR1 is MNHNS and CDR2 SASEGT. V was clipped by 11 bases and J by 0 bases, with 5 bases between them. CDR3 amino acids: CAGNSGANVLTF. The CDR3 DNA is TGTGCCGGTAACTCTGGGGCCAACGTCCTGACTTTC.

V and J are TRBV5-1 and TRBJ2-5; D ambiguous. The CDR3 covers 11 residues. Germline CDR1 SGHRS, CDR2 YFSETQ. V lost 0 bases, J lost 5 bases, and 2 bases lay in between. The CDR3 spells CASSLAETQYF. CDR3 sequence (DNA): TGCGCCAGCAGCTTGGCCGAGACCCAGTACTTC.

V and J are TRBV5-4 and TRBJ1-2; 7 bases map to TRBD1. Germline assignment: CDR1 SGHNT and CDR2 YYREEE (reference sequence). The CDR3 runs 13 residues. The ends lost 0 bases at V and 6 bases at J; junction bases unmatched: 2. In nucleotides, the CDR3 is TGTGCCAGCAGCTTGGCCGGGACAGATGGCTACACCTTC. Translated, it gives CASSLAGTDGYTF. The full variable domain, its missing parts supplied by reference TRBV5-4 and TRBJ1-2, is ETGVTQSPTHLIKTRGQQVTLRCSSQSGHNTVSWYQQALGQGPQFIFQYYREEENGRGNFPPRFSGLQFPNYSSELNVNALELDDSALYLCASSLAGTDGYTFGSGTRLTVV.